The subject of this entry is one T cell receptor (beta chain). V lost 9 bases and J lost 7, with 15 bases in between. The CDR3 has 13 amino acids. Germline CDR1 is MNHEY and CDR2 is SVGEGT. TCRdb re-derived calls from the RT-PCR reads in MiXCR, one entry per CDR3 protein. The repertoire holds 550,000 to 750,000 distinct CDR3 sequences, over 12% seen once, with about 3.6% in the top ten. The chain combines TRBV6-2 or TRBV6-3 with TRBJ2-2; a possible D gene is TRBD2 (6 bases). Sequenced sample: memory CD4+ T cells from blood. This TCR was recovered from a female donor in good health, serving as a healthy control. CDR3 amino acids: CARPTGGNGELFF. CDR3 DNA: TGTGCCAGACCAACCGGGGGTAACGGGGAGCTGTTTTTT.